Listed here are 17 T cell receptor beta chains from one sample, sequenced in a study of blood T cell repertoires in COVID-19 (dated by TCRdb to the early 2020s). Library creation used the immunoSEQ multiplex PCR assay. TCRdb mirrors the immuneACCESS table, restricted to in-frame sequences. Some clones are absent from its copies; in checked studies, under half trace to an unresolved V gene, and the reason for the others is unknown. This sample lists fewer than 150,000 clones; roughly 90% were detected once. The ten largest clonotypes hold roughly a tenth of the sample. Sequences were obtained from peripheral blood. These receptors were obtained from a man aged 50-59 years with active or convalescent COVID-19.

The chain uses TRBV28 and TRBJ1-4, with D tentatively TRBD1 (5 bases). V was pared by 6 bases and J by 8 bases, with 19 bases between. This CDR3 comprises 15 residues. CDR1 MDHEN and CDR2 SYDVKM come from the germline V gene. CDR3 coding DNA: TGTGCCAGCAGCAAATCGGGGGGTAATCGGGAAAAACTGTTTTTT. Protein sequence: CASSKSGGNREKLFF.

The sample holds many counts of this clone. V gene TRBV3-1 (or the pseudogene TRBV3-2) combines with J gene TRBJ1-3; possible D gene TRBD1, 6 bases. This CDR3 comprises 13 residues. Per the germline V gene, CDR1 is LGHDT and CDR2 is YNNKEL (reference sequence). Between the trimmed V and J ends, which lost 3 bases and 8 bases, there was a span of 11 bases. The CDR3 nucleotides read TGTGCCAGCAGCCAGAGCGGGGGCGACACCATATATTTT. Its protein is CASSQSGGDTIYF.

A few counts support this clone. CDR3 region: CASIPNPYIRVDTEAFF. CDR3 nucleotides: TGTGCCAGCATCCCTAACCCTTACATCAGGGTAGACACTGAAGCTTTCTTT. The chain carries TRBV11-2 and TRBJ1-1, with TRBD1 as a possible D gene (5 bases). The CDR3 totals 17 residues. Germline V gives CDR1 SGHAT, CDR2 FQNNGV. Trimming cost V 7 bases and J 3 bases, with 24 bases left between them.

As to this clone: Relative to the germline gene, one junction end is altered; a read error may explain this. This sequence joins TRBV19 and TRBJ2-3; TRBD1 is a possible D gene (6 bases). CDR1 is LNHDA and CDR2 is SQIVND in the germline V gene (reference sequence). The CDR3 consists of 13 residues. CDR3 DNA: TGTGCTAGTAGTATGCCAGGGGTAAATACGCAGTATTTT. It specifies CASSMPGVNTQYF.

The chain recombines TRBV7-2 with TRBJ2-1, with unresolved D. Trimming took off 3 bases at V and 9 bases at J, with 15 bases between the two ends. Germline V gene lookup returns CDR1 SGHTA and CDR2 FQGNSA. This CDR3 has 14 residues. The chain's CDR3 is CASSFNSGGGEQFF. Here the CDR3 DNA reads TGTGCCAGCAGCTTCAACTCCGGTGGTGGTGAGCAGTTCTTC.

The genes are TRBV6-2 or TRBV6-3 and TRBJ2-5; 10 bases line up with TRBD1. J was trimmed by 11 bases and V by 5 bases; bases with no gene match: 5. This CDR3 spans 12 amino acids. The germline CDR1 and CDR2 sequences are MNHEY and SVGEGT. CDR3 bases: TGTGCCAGCAGTGACAGGGGGCTGGAACAGTACTTC. Its protein is CASSDRGLEQYF.

This clone was counted once. The rearrangement uses TRBV29-1 and TRBJ2-2, with 12 positions matching TRBD2. This CDR3 contains 15 residues. Germline trimming cut 5 bases from V and 5 bases from J; bases unmatched to any gene: 6. The germline gives CDR1 SQVTM, CDR2 ANQGSEA. The CDR3 nucleotides read TGCAGCGTTTCCCTAGCGGGGGGGAGGACCGGGGAGCTGTTTTTT. Translated, it gives CSVSLAGGRTGELFF.

This sequence joins TRBV4-1 and TRBJ1-1, with D maybe TRBD1 (6 bases). CDR1 and CDR2 (germline): MGHRA, YSYEKL. Trimming left V 4 bases short and J 4 bases short, with 22 bases between. CDR3 length: 17 residues. The CDR3 coding sequence is TGCGCCAGCAGCCCATCTCCCACAGGGCGTGAGGCCACTGAAGCTTTCTTT. It encodes CASSPSPTGREATEAFF.

The rearrangement uses TRBV27 and TRBJ2-5; TRBD1 aligns across 8 bases. V shed 9 bases, J shed 4 bases, and the junction held 13 bases outside the gene matches. The germline V gene encodes CDR1 MNHEY and CDR2 SMNVEV (reference sequence). The CDR3 is 15 amino acids. The CDR3: CASTKGQASRETQYF. The DNA of the CDR3 is TGTGCCAGTACCAAGGGACAGGCCTCTAGAGAGACCCAGTACTTC.

The chain has TRBV19 and TRBJ2-1; 8 bases match TRBD2. The junction had 9 bases not matched to a gene; V was cut back by 6 bases and J by 8 bases. The germline CDR1 and CDR2 sequences are LNHDA and SQIVND (reference sequence). CDR3 length: 14 residues. CDR3 amino acids: CASSLAGSSDEQFF. CDR3 DNA sequence: TGTGCCAGTAGCTTAGCGGGATCATCGGATGAGCAGTTCTTC.

The chain uses TRBV5-1 and TRBJ2-5; 7 positions agree with TRBD1. Per germline, CDR1 SGHRS and CDR2 YFSETQ. Unmatched junction bases numbered 4, after V lost 1 base and J lost 4 bases. This CDR3 is 14 amino acids long. In DNA form, the CDR3 reads TGCGCCAGCAGCTTGATAGGGGGCCTAGAGACCCAGTACTTC. Translation: CASSLIGGLETQYF.

The chain links TRBV10-3 to TRBJ2-1, with D maybe TRBD2 (6 bases). Trimming took 8 bases from V and 9 from J, leaving 17 bases between them. The CDR3 has 13 residues. Looked up from germline, CDR1 is ENHRY and CDR2 is SYGVKD. The CDR3 nucleotides are TGTGCCATCCGAGGAGGGGTTTATTTTGAGCAGTTCTTC. Its protein is CAIRGGVYFEQFF.

V and J are TRBV7-2 and TRBJ2-5; 9 nucleotides match TRBD2. The V and J ends lost 5 bases and 5 bases, in that order; junction bases with no gene match: 12. In germline, CDR1 is SGHTA, CDR2 FQGNSA. CDR3 length: 16 amino acids. The CDR3, as DNA: TGTGCCAGCAGCCCCTTTAGCGGGAGCCTGGGGGAGACCCAGTACTTC. It codes for CASSPFSGSLGETQYF.

The count of this clone is one. The J gene is TRBJ1-4, the V gene TRBV2; 7 bases map to TRBD1. The CDR3 is 14 residues long. Germline assignment: CDR1 SNHLY and CDR2 FYNNEI. Trimming cost V 6 bases and J 5 bases; bases outside gene matches: 6. The CDR3 nucleotides read TGTGCCAGCAGCGCCGACAGGGTCAATGAAAAACTGTTTTTT. Translating gives CASSADRVNEKLFF.

In this sample, this clone turned up many times. The chain links TRBV3-1 (or the pseudogene TRBV3-2) to TRBJ1-5; unclear D gene. Germline V gives CDR1 LGHDT, CDR2 YNNKEL (reference sequence). The CDR3 consists of 14 residues. Trimming took 3 bases from V and 1 from J, leaving 7 bases between them. CDR3 DNA sequence: TGTGCCAGCAGCCACGGGAGGAGCAATCAGCCCCAGCATTTT. The encoded protein is CASSHGRSNQPQHF.

J is TRBJ2-4 and V is TRBV11-2, with 8 positions matching TRBD1. V shed 5 bases and J 1 base; nucleotides not matched to a gene: 4. In germline, CDR1 is SGHAT, CDR2 FQNNGV. The CDR3 runs 15 residues. In DNA form, the CDR3 reads TGTGCCAGCAGCCCGAGACAGGGGGCCAAAAACATTCAGTACTTC. Its protein is CASSPRQGAKNIQYF.

The chain has TRBV28 and TRBJ2-6; 7 nucleotides agree with TRBD1. V gave up 8 bases and J gave up 2 bases; unmatched junction bases: 6. The CDR3 is 15 residues long. From germline, CDR1 is MDHEN and CDR2 SYDVKM. DNA for the CDR3: TGTGCCAGCGGAACACAGGGGACTGGGGCCAACGTCCTGACTTTC. Amino acids: CASGTQGTGANVLTF.